This TCR beta chain appears in the sequencing data of a study of OX40 agonist ivuxolimab in advanced cancers. Study-level information: In this cohort, patients received ivuxolimab, an agonistic anti-OX40 (CD134) antibody.

The V end lost 3 bases, the J end lost 9 bases, and 11 bases lay between the germline ends. The CDR3 covers 12 residues. Germline lookup yields CDR1 MNHNS and CDR2 SASEGT. This clone came up a few times. The data were produced by immunoSEQ multiplex PCR, yet TCRdb's version contains in-frame clones alone and is incomplete. The table includes about 51,000 clones, around 77% detected once. The clonotype comes from an adult with an advanced solid tumor such as melanoma, head and neck, liver or kidney cancer. V gene TRBV6-1 combines with J gene TRBJ1-1; a weak D match, TRBD1 (5 bases). This sample comprised CD4+ or CD8+ T cells sorted from blood, obtained in a trial of the OX40 agonist ivuxolimab. CDR3 in DNA: TGTGCCAGCAGTGACTACAGGAGTAAAGCTTTCTTT. This translates into CASSDYRSKAFF.